This TCR beta chain was identified in a study of prognosis after radiotherapy for stage I lung cancer. This clonotype was observed a few times. Its antigen is undetermined. This may come from a read error, since a much larger clone is one base off. Investigators drew roughly 6 milliliters of peripheral blood at each of two time points. Study-level results: Diminished Shannon entropy following stereotactic body radiation therapy characterized patients who developed distant metastases. A drop in unique TCR clone counts was seen after stereotactic body radiation therapy, median roughly 10,000 versus 7,000. There were reportedly differences in TRBV and TRBJ gene usage between patients with and without metastases.

V gave up 0 bases and J gave up 4 bases, with 10 bases separating them. The CDR3 loop spans 15 amino acids. Germline V gene sequence: CDR1 KGHDR, CDR2 SFDVKD. Two-round multiplex PCR amplified TCR beta CDR3 from genomic DNA. Amplification during the initial PCR round employed primers specific to each TRBV and TRBJ gene. TCRdb passed the multiplex PCR reads through MiXCR, listing each CDR3 protein once. The sample has approximately 22,000 distinct CDR3 sequences, more than 40% seen once. This chain uses TRBV24-1 with TRBJ2-3; a possible D gene is TRBD2 (6 bases). The receptor was isolated from a donor over 45 with non-small cell lung cancer. The input for sequencing was PBMCs, taken before or after stereotactic body radiation therapy (not recorded which). The CDR3 here is CATSDLQAGADTQYF. As DNA, the CDR3 is TGTGCCACCAGTGATTTGCAAGCGGGCGCAGATACGCAGTATTTT.